The next 5 T cell receptor beta chains were all read from a single sample in a study of cytomegalovirus exposure and HLA in healthy donors. Researchers ran the PCR with 60 Vbeta and 13 Jbeta primers. TCRdb's copy holds only in-frame clones and misses some; the assay was immunoSEQ multiplex PCR. The table shows roughly 110,000 clones, with 55% to 80% occurring only once. The sample consisted of PBMCs. The receptors stem from a woman between 25 and 40 years old in good health and CMV-seronegative.

The chain links TRBV7-9 to TRBJ2-7; 7 bases are a match to TRBD2. Germline assignment: CDR1 SEHNR and CDR2 FQNEAQ (reference sequence). The length of the CDR3 is 13 residues. V was pared by 4 bases and J by 6 bases, with 6 bases of the junction left unmatched. The CDR3 spells CASSYGGRGEQYF. The DNA for the CDR3 is TGTGCCAGCAGCTATGGTGGGAGGGGCGAGCAGTACTTC.

V is TRBV6-5 and J is TRBJ2-1, with D hard to call. The CDR3 is 15 amino acids. From germline, CDR1 is MNHEY and CDR2 SVGAGI. Trimming pared 2 bases from V and 5 bases from J, leaving 13 bases between. CDR3 amino acids: CASSYDPHTNNEQFF. The CDR3, as DNA: TGTGCCAGCAGTTACGATCCTCATACAAACAATGAGCAGTTCTTC.

The gene calls are TRBV28 and TRBJ2-1; TRBD2 is a possible D gene (6 bases). In germline, CDR1 is MDHEN, CDR2 SYDVKM. The CDR3 has 15 residues. Deletions cut 6 bases from V and 4 bases from J, with 16 bases between. The CDR3 is CASSPGGTPYNEQFF. The CDR3 nucleotides are TGTGCCAGCAGCCCTGGCGGGACTCCTTACAATGAGCAGTTCTTC.

This clone ranks as medium-sized. The V gene is TRBV4-1, the J gene TRBJ2-2, with 11 bases fitting TRBD2. The ends lost 6 bases at V and 8 bases at J; junction bases unmatched: 2. Per germline, CDR1 MGHRA and CDR2 YSYEKL. The CDR3 is made up of 13 amino acids. Here the CDR3 reads CASRTSGNGELFF. In DNA form, the CDR3 reads TGCGCCAGCAGGACTAGCGGGAATGGGGAGCTGTTTTTT.

This clone was picked up a small number of times. The chain employs TRBV7-9 and TRBJ1-4; 10 bases line up with TRBD1. Trimming at V came to 5 bases and at J to 7 bases, leaving 7 bases not matched to a gene. From germline, CDR1 is SEHNR and CDR2 FQNEAQ (reference sequence). The length of the CDR3 is 15 residues. The chain's CDR3 is CASSPGTGVAEKLFF. The CDR3, as DNA: TGTGCCAGCAGCCCCGGGACAGGGGTTGCTGAAAAACTGTTTTTT.